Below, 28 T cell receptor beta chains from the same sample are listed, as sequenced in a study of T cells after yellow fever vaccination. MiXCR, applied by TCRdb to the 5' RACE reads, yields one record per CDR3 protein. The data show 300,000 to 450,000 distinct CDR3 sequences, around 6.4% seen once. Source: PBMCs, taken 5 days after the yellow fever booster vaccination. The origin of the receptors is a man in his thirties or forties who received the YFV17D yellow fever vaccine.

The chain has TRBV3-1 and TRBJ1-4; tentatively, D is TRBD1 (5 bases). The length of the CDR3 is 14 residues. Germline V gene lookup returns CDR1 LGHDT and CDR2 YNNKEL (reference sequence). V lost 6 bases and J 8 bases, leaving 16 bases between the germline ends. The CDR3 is CASSRMRTKEKLFF. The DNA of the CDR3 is TGTGCCAGCAGTCGTATGAGGACAAAGGAAAAACTGTTTTTT.

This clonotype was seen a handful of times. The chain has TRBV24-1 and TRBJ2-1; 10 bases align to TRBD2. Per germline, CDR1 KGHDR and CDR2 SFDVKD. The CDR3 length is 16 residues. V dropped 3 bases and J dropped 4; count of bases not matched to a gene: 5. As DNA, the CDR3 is TGTGCCACCAGTGATGCTCTAGCGGGAGATTACAATGAGCAGTTCTTC. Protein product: CATSDALAGDYNEQFF.

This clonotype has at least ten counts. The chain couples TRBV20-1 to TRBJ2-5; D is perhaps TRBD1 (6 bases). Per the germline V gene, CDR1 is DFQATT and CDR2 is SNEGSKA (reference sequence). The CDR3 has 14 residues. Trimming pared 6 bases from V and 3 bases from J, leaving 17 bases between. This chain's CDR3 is CSAQGGNSKETQYF. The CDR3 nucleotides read TGCAGTGCCCAAGGGGGAAACAGTAAAGAGACCCAGTACTTC.

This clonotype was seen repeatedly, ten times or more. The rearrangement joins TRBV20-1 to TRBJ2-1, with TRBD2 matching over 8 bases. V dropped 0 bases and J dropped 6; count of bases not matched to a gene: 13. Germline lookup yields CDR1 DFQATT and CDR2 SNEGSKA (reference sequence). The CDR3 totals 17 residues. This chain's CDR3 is CSARDKTGLGDLNEQFF. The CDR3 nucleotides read TGCAGTGCTAGAGATAAGACGGGACTAGGGGACCTCAATGAGCAGTTCTTC.

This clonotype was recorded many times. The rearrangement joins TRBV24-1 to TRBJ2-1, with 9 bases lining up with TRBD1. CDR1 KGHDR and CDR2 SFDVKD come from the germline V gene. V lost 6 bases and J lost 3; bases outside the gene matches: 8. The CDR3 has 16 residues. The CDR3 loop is CATSSTPGQGYNEQFF. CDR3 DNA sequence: TGTGCCACCAGTTCTACACCGGGACAGGGCTACAATGAGCAGTTCTTC.

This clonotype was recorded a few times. As DNA, the CDR3 is TGCAGTGCTAGAGATCCACTAGCGGGATTAGGGCCCTACAATGAGCAGTTCTTC. Its translation is CSARDPLAGLGPYNEQFF. This chain connects TRBV20-1 to TRBJ2-1, with 10 bases aligning to TRBD2. With V trimmed by 0 bases and J by 2 bases, 10 bases remained unmatched. Germline V gene data show CDR1 as DFQATT and CDR2 as SNEGSKA (reference sequence). The CDR3 loop spans 18 amino acids.

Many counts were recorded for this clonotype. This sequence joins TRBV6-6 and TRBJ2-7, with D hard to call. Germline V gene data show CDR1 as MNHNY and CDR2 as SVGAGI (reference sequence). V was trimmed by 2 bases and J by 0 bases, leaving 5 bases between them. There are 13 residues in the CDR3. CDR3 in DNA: TGTGCCAGCAGTTACGGCAACTCCTACGAGCAGTACTTC. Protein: CASSYGNSYEQYF.

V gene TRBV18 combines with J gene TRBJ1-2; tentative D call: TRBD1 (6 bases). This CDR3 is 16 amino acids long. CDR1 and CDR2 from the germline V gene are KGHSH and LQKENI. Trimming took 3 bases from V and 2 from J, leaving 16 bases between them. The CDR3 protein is CASSPVQGAENYGYTF. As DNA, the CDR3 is TGTGCCAGCTCACCGGTACAGGGAGCGGAAAACTATGGCTACACCTTC.

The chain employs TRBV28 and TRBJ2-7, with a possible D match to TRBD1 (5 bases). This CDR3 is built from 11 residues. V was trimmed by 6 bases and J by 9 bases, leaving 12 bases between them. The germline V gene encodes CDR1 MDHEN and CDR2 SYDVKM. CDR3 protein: CASSLQGSQYF. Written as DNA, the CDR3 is TGTGCCAGCAGCCTCCAGGGCTCGCAGTACTTC.

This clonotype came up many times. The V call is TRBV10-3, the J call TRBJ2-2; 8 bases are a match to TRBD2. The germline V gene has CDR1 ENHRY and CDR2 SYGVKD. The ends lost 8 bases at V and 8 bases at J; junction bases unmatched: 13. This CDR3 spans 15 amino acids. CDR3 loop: CAIARGAGVGGELFF. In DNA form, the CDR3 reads TGTGCCATCGCGAGGGGAGCGGGAGTAGGTGGGGAGCTGTTTTTT.

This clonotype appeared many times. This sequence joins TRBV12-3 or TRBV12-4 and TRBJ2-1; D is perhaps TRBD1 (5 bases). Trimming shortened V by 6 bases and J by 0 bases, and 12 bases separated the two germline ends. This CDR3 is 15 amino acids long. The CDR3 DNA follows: TGTGCCAGCAGGTCCACTGACAGCTCCTACAATGAGCAGTTCTTC. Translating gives CASRSTDSSYNEQFF.

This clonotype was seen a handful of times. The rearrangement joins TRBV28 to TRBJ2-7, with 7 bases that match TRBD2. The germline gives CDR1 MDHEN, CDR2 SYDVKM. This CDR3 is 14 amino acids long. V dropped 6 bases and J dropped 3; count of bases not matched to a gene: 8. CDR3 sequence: CASRPSGLGYEQYF. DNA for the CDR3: TGTGCCAGCAGGCCGTCCGGACTAGGCTACGAGCAGTACTTC.

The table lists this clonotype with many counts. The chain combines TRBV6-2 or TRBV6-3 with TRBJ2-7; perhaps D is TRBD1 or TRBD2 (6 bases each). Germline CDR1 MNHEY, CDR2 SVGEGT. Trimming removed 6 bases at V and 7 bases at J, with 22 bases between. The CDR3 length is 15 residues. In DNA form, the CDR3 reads TGTGCCAGCAGCCCCGGAATAAGCGGAGGGGGTGAGCAGTACTTC. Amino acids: CASSPGISGGGEQYF.

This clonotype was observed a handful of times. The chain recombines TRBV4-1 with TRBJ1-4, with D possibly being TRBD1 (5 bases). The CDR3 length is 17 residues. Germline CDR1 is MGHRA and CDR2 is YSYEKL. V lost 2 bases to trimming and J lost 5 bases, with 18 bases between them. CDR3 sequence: CASSQQGSGRWNEKLFF. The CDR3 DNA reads TGCGCCAGCAGCCAACAGGGTTCGGGACGATGGAATGAAAAACTGTTTTTT.

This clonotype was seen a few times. The CDR3 DNA follows: TGCAGCGTTGAAGACACATACGAGCAGTACTTC. Translated, it gives CSVEDTYEQYF. The chain joins TRBV29-1 to TRBJ2-7; D ambiguous. V dropped 0 bases and J dropped 4 bases, with 4 bases sitting between them. CDR1 is SQVTM and CDR2 is ANQGSEA in the germline V gene. This CDR3 contains 11 residues.

The CDR3 here is CAAGDETQYF. CDR3 DNA: TGTGCCGCGGGAGATGAGACCCAGTACTTC. V usage is TRBV30 and J usage is TRBJ2-5; 7 bases are a match to TRBD2. Germline V gene lookup returns CDR1 GTSNPN and CDR2 SVGIG (reference sequence). This CDR3 has 10 residues. J lost 5 bases, V lost 8 bases, and 2 bases had no gene match.

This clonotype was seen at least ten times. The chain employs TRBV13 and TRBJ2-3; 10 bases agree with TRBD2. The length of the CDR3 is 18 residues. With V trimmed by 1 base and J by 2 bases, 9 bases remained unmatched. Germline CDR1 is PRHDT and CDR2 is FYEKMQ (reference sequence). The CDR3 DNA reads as TGTGCCAGCAGCTTAGTACCCTTAGCGGGAGGCTACACAGATACGCAGTATTTT. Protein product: CASSLVPLAGGYTDTQYF.

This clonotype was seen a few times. CDR3 in amino acids: CASSLVGQGRQPQHF. CDR3 nucleotide sequence: TGCGCCAGCAGCTTGGTGGGACAGGGCCGCCAGCCCCAGCATTTT. J is TRBJ1-5 and V is TRBV5-1, with TRBD1 identical over 9 bases. Germline CDR1 is SGHRS and CDR2 is YFSETQ. This CDR3 spans 15 amino acids. Unmatched junction bases numbered 5, after V lost 0 bases and J lost 7 bases.

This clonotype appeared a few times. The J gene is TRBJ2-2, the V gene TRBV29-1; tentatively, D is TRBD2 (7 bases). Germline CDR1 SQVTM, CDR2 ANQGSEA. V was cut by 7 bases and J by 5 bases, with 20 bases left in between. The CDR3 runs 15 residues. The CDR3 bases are TGCAGCGGGATGAGGTCGGGGGGCAGAACCGGGGAGCTGTTTTTT. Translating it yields CSGMRSGGRTGELFF.

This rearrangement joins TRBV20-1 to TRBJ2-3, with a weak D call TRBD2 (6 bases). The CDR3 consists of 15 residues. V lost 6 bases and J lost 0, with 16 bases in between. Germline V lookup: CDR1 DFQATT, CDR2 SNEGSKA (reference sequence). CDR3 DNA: TGCAGTGCCTTTCGCCGGACTAACAGCACAGATACGCAGTATTTT. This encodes CSAFRRTNSTDTQYF.

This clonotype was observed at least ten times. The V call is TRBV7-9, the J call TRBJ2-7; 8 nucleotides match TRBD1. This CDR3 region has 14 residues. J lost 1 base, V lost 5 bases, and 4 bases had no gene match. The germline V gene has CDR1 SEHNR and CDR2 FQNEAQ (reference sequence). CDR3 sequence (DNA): TGTGCCAGCAGCACTGGGACAGGATCCTACGAGCAGTACTTC. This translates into CASSTGTGSYEQYF.

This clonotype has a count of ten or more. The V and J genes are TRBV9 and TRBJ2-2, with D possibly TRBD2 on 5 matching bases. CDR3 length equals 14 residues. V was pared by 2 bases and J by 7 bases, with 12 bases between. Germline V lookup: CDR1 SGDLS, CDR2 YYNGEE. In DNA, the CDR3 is TGTGCCAGCAGCGTCGGGGTTCTCGGCGGGGAGCTGTTTTTT. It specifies CASSVGVLGGELFF.

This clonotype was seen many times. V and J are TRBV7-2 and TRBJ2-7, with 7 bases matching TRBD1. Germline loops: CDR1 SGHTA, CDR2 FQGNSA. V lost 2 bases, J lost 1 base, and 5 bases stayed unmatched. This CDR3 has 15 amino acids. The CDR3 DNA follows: TGTGCCAGCAGCTTACGGCAGGGGGTATCCTACGAGCAGTACTTC. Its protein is CASSLRQGVSYEQYF.

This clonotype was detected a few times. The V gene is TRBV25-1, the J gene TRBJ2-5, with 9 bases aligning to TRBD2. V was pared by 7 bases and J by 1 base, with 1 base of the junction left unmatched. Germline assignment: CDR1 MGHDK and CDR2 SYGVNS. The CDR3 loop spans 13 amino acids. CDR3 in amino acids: CASTLAGQETQYF. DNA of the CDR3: TGTGCCAGCACACTAGCGGGCCAAGAGACCCAGTACTTC.

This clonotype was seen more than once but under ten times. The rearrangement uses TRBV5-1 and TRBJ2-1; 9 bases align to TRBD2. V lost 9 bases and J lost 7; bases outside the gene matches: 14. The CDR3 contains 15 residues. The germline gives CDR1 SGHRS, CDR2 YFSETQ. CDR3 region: CATKWASGTLNEQFF. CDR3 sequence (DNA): TGCGCCACAAAGTGGGCTAGCGGGACCCTTAATGAGCAGTTCTTC. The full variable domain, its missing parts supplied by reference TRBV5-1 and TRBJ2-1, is KAGVTQTPRYLIKTRGQQVTLSCSPISGHRSVSWYQQTPGQGLQFLFEYFSETQRNKGNFPGRFSGRQFSNSRSEMNVSTLELGDSALYLCATKWASGTLNEQFFGPGTRLTVL.

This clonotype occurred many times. CDR3 region: CASTFDREAFF. DNA for the CDR3: TGTGCCAGCACCTTTGACAGAGAAGCTTTCTTT. The V gene is TRBV28, the J gene TRBJ1-1; D is possibly TRBD1 (5 bases). The CDR3 length is 11 residues. Germline V gene lookup returns CDR1 MDHEN and CDR2 SYDVKM. The germline V and J ends were trimmed by 7 bases and 8 bases, with 11 bases remaining between them.

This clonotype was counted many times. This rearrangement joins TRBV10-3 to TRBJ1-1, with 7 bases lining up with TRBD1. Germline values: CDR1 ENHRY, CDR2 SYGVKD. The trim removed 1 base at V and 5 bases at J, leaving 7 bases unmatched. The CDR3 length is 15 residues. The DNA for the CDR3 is TGTGCCATCAGTGAGTATACAGGGGCGCGGACTGAAGCTTTCTTT. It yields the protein CAISEYTGARTEAFF.

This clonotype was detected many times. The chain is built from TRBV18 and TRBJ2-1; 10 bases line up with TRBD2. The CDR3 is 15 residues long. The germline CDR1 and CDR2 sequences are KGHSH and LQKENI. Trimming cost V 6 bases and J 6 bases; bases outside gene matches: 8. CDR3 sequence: CASSTSLAGVNEQFF. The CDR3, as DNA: TGTGCCAGCTCCACCAGCCTAGCGGGAGTCAATGAGCAGTTCTTC.